The 24 T cell receptor beta chains below were found in one sample sequenced in a study of blood T cell repertoires in COVID-19 (dated by TCRdb to the early 2020s). The library was built by means of the immunoSEQ multiplex PCR assay. TCRdb limited this immuneACCESS table to in-frame rearrangements with V and J called. A share of clones is missing; checked studies link under half to unresolved V genes, and the rest is unexplained. The sample includes roughly 67,000 clones, with over 60% observed a single time. Clones ranked in the top ten supply approximately 23% of the sample. Sequencing was performed on peripheral blood. The receptors here all came from a human donor in a cohort sampled during active COVID-19.

V usage is TRBV2 and J usage is TRBJ2-3; no clear D gene. Germline CDR1 is SNHLY and CDR2 is FYNNEI. V lost 8 bases and J lost 8, with 14 bases in between. The CDR3 spans 12 residues. CDR3 bases: TGTGCCAGCCGCAGGCAGCAGAGTACGCAGTATTTT. It codes for CASRRQQSTQYF.

This clone was detected only once. The same CDR3 is also encoded by other DNA sequences in this sample. The chain combines TRBV7-2 with TRBJ2-5, with TRBD2 as a possible D gene (7 bases). This CDR3 is built from 14 residues. Per the germline V gene, CDR1 is SGHTA and CDR2 is FQGNSA. Trimming left V 0 bases short and J 4 bases short, with 9 bases between. The CDR3 DNA follows: TGTGCCAGCAGCTTAGCCGGGGGGCCAGAGACCCAGTACTTC. Translating it yields CASSLAGGPETQYF.

The J gene is TRBJ1-1, the V gene TRBV7-8; possibly TRBD1 for D (5 bases). This CDR3 has 18 amino acids. Trimming took 1 base from V and 1 from J, leaving 19 bases between them. Germline assignment: CDR1 SGHVS and CDR2 FQNEAQ. CDR3 in amino acids: CASSLEWGTNDPNTEAFF. The CDR3 bases are TGTGCCAGCAGCTTAGAGTGGGGGACTAACGATCCGAACACTGAAGCTTTCTTT.

V gene TRBV4-1 combines with J gene TRBJ1-2, with no clear D. Looked up from germline, CDR1 is MGHRA and CDR2 is YSYEKL. The CDR3 extends over 14 amino acids. V was trimmed by 1 base and J by 3 bases, leaving 9 bases between them. The CDR3 DNA sequence: TGCGCCAGCAGCCAAGTTATCCAGGACTATGGCTACACCTTC. This gives the protein CASSQVIQDYGYTF.

The chain has TRBV3-1 (or the pseudogene TRBV3-2) and TRBJ2-7, with a possible D match to TRBD1 (5 bases). The V end was cut by 0 bases, the J end by 5 bases, with 14 bases between. Germline CDR1 and CDR2: LGHDT and YNNKEL (reference sequence). This CDR3 has 15 residues. The CDR3 reads CASSQEGLSRDEQYF. The CDR3 DNA reads TGTGCCAGCAGCCAAGAGGGGCTTTCTAGAGACGAGCAGTACTTC.

To note about this clone: At one of its ends the junction is not consistent with the germline gene, which may arise from a read error. This sample includes further DNA sequences coding for the same CDR3. This sequence joins TRBV9 and TRBJ1-1; D gene uncertain. Germline V gene data show CDR1 as SGDLS and CDR2 as YYNGEE. The CDR3 is made up of 13 amino acids. CDR3 region: CASSRQMNTEAFF. The CDR3 DNA reads TGTGCCAGCAGCCGACAAATGAACACTGAAGCCTTCTTT.

This chain links TRBV5-1 with TRBJ2-3, with 9 nucleotides matching TRBD2. In germline, CDR1 is SGHRS, CDR2 YFSETQ. This CDR3 is 17 amino acids long. After removal of 0 bases from V and 4 bases from J, the junction contained 9 bases not matched to a gene. This CDR3 reads CASSLGARLAVADTQYF. CDR3 coding DNA: TGCGCCAGCAGCTTGGGGGCTCGACTAGCGGTTGCAGATACGCAGTATTTT. Combining the CDR3 with reference TRBV5-1 and TRBJ2-3 gives the whole variable domain KAGVTQTPRYLIKTRGQQVTLSCSPISGHRSVSWYQQTPGQGLQFLFEYFSETQRNKGNFPGRFSGRQFSNSRSEMNVSTLELGDSALYLCASSLGARLAVADTQYFGPGTRLTVL.

This chain joins TRBV9 and TRBJ1-5; D is possibly TRBD1 (6 bases). Germline loops: CDR1 SGDLS, CDR2 YYNGEE. Trimming shortened V by 1 base and J by 4 bases, and 15 bases separated the two germline ends. The CDR3 sequence is 16 residues long. CDR3 protein: CASSVLWSRGNQPQHF. The CDR3 DNA reads TGTGCCAGCAGCGTACTCTGGAGCAGGGGAAATCAGCCCCAGCATTTT.

V usage is TRBV11-2 and J usage is TRBJ2-5, with D perhaps TRBD1 (5 bases). Germline V gives CDR1 SGHAT, CDR2 FQNNGV. The germline V and J ends were trimmed by 5 bases and 5 bases, with 12 bases remaining between them. The CDR3 extends over 13 amino acids. CDR3 nucleotides: TGTGCCAGCAGCGTTGGGGCTGCCGAGACCCAGTACTTC. Its protein product is CASSVGAAETQYF. The full variable domain, completed using reference TRBV11-2 and TRBJ2-5, is EAGVAQSPRYKIIEKRQSVAFWCNPISGHATLYWYQQILGQGPKLLIQFQNNGVVDDSQLPKDRFSAERLKGVDSTLKIQPAKLEDSAVYLCASSVGAAETQYFGPGTRLLVL.

This chain uses TRBV18 with TRBJ1-2, with TRBD1 matching over 12 bases. Germline V gives CDR1 KGHSH, CDR2 LQKENI. V gave up 3 bases and J gave up 7 bases; unmatched junction bases: 3. The CDR3 consists of 14 residues. CDR3 in DNA: TGTGCCAGCTCACCCCGGGACAGGGGGCTTGGCTACACCTTC. Its translation: CASSPRDRGLGYTF.

The chain uses TRBV5-1 and TRBJ2-7; D unresolved. This CDR3 contains 14 residues. Germline CDR1 SGHRS, CDR2 YFSETQ. V shed 0 bases and J shed 3 bases, with 10 bases lying between them. CDR3 DNA: TGCGCCAGCAGCTTGGACAGCCAAGTCTACGAGCAGTACTTC. Residues: CASSLDSQVYEQYF.

This clone was detected only a few times. The CDR3 nucleotides read TGTGCCAGCAGAGGAGAGGCCCAACGGACTAGCGGGAGCGGTGAGCAGTTCTTC. This encodes CASRGEAQRTSGSGEQFF. The J gene is TRBJ2-1, the V gene TRBV27; 13 bases map to TRBD2. The junction had 17 bases not matched to a gene; V was cut back by 6 bases and J by 9 bases. Germline CDR1 reads MNHEY; CDR2 reads SMNVEV (reference sequence). This CDR3 is 18 amino acids long.

This clone appeared once. The chain uses TRBV30 and TRBJ1-6; D call uncertain. Trimming stripped 5 bases from V and 10 bases from J, with 15 bases between. The CDR3 is 13 amino acids. Germline values: CDR1 GTSNPN, CDR2 SVGIG (reference sequence). The CDR3 DNA follows: TGTGCCTGGTCCGGGTACTGGTACTCACCCCTCCACTTT. It is translated as CAWSGYWYSPLHF. Using reference TRBV30 and TRBJ1-6 for the parts outside the CDR3, the full variable domain is SQTIHQWPATLVQPVGSPLSLECTVEGTSNPNLYWYRQAAGRGLQLLFYSVGIGQISSEVPQNLSASRPQDRQFILSSKKLLLSDSGFYLCAWSGYWYSPLHFGNGTRLTVT.

The CDR3 spells CASSPPYAETQYF. The CDR3 DNA sequence: TGTGCCAGCAGTCCCCCCTATGCGGAGACCCAGTACTTC. The chain recombines TRBV5-4 with TRBJ2-5; D is undetermined. The germline CDR1 and CDR2 sequences are SGHNT and YYREEE (reference sequence). V lost 5 bases and J lost 5, with 13 bases in between. The CDR3 runs 13 residues.

The chain has TRBV11-2 and TRBJ2-3, with 7 bases matching TRBD1. The CDR3 extends over 14 amino acids. V was clipped by 5 bases and J by 6 bases; unmatched bases: 8. Germline CDR1 is SGHAT and CDR2 is FQNNGV. This CDR3 reads CASSPRQGGDTQYF. The DNA of the CDR3 is TGTGCCAGCAGCCCAAGACAGGGCGGCGATACGCAGTATTTT.

The chain employs TRBV6-5 and TRBJ2-2; 10 bases align to TRBD1. V lost 10 bases to trimming and J lost 6 bases; unmatched junction nucleotides: 5. Germline lookup yields CDR1 MNHEY and CDR2 SVGAGI. The CDR3 has 13 residues. CDR3 DNA sequence: TGTGCCACTTGGGACAGGGGATCCGGGGAGCTGTTTTTT. Protein sequence: CATWDRGSGELFF.

The chain links TRBV2 to TRBJ1-2, with D possibly being TRBD1 (5 bases). The germline V and J ends were trimmed by 3 bases and 5 bases, with 10 bases remaining between them. Germline CDR1 SNHLY, CDR2 FYNNEI. This CDR3 has 13 amino acids. CDR3 DNA: TGTGCCAGCAGTGATGGGGGGATTTATGGCTACACCTTC. Its translation is CASSDGGIYGYTF. Variable domain in full (rest from reference TRBV2 and TRBJ1-2): EPEVTQTPSHQVTQMGQEVILRCVPISNHLYFYWYRQILGQKVEFLVSFYNNEISEKSEIFDDQFSVERPDGSNFTLKIRSTKLEDSAMYFCASSDGGIYGYTFGSGTRLTVV.

The CDR3: CASSLFVVGNTGELFF. The CDR3 nucleotides are TGCGCCAGCAGCTTGTTCGTAGTCGGGAACACCGGGGAGCTGTTTTTT. The V call is TRBV5-1, the J call TRBJ2-2; no clear D gene. V lost 1 base, J lost 1 base, and 11 bases lay in between. Per germline, CDR1 SGHRS and CDR2 YFSETQ. CDR3 length: 16 amino acids.

This clone came up once. One junction end disagrees with the germline gene, perhaps due to a read error. The CDR3 is CASRLGLAGANVLTF. DNA of the CDR3: TGTGCCAGCAGGTTGGGGTTGGCCGGGGCCAACGTCCTGACTTTC. The chain is built from TRBV5-6 and TRBJ2-6; D call uncertain. The CDR3 consists of 15 residues. Germline V gene data show CDR1 as SGHDT and CDR2 as YYEEEE.

In its sample, this clone was seen a few times. V and J are TRBV9 and TRBJ1-1; 7 bases map to TRBD1. The V and J ends lost 0 bases and 5 bases, in that order; junction bases with no gene match: 4. The length of the CDR3 is 14 residues. Germline V gene sequence: CDR1 SGDLS, CDR2 YYNGEE. CDR3 coding DNA: TGTGCCAGCAGCGTAGAGGGGGCAAGAACTGAAGCTTTCTTT. Translation: CASSVEGARTEAFF.

In its sample, this clone was seen many times. The gene calls are TRBV2 and TRBJ1-5; D gene uncertain. V lost 1 base and J 7 bases, leaving 11 bases between the germline ends. The CDR3 runs to 14 residues. Germline V lookup: CDR1 SNHLY, CDR2 FYNNEI. This CDR3 is CASSEGGGYQPQHF. The CDR3 nucleotides read TGTGCCAGCAGTGAAGGGGGAGGATACCAGCCCCAGCATTTT.

This clone has just one count. J is TRBJ2-3 and V is TRBV19, with 7 bases identical to TRBD1. Germline V gene lookup returns CDR1 LNHDA and CDR2 SQIVND (reference sequence). After removal of 0 bases from V and 2 bases from J, the junction contained 11 bases not matched to a gene. The CDR3 extends over 18 amino acids. The CDR3 reads CASSIDPPGQLYTDTQYF. The CDR3 DNA follows: TGTGCCAGTAGTATAGATCCACCGGGACAGCTCTACACAGATACGCAGTATTTT. Variable domain in full (rest from reference TRBV19 and TRBJ2-3): DGGITQSPKYLFRKEGQNVTLSCEQNLNHDAMYWYRQDPGQGLRLIYYSQIVNDFQKGDIAEGYSVSREKKESFPLTVTSAQKNPTAFYLCASSIDPPGQLYTDTQYFGPGTRLTVL.

This sequence joins TRBV28 and TRBJ2-4; 7 nucleotides match TRBD1. The CDR3 covers 13 residues. Germline lookup yields CDR1 MDHEN and CDR2 SYDVKM. J gave up 4 bases and V 11 bases, and 8 bases lay outside the gene matches. The CDR3 nucleotides are TGTGCCGGGGCCGGGACAGATAAAAACATTCAGTACTTC. It codes for CAGAGTDKNIQYF.

This chain connects TRBV7-8 to TRBJ1-1; weak D call: TRBD1 (5 bases). Germline CDR1 SGHVS, CDR2 FQNEAQ. The CDR3 extends over 14 amino acids. Trimming removed 5 bases at V and 4 bases at J, with 14 bases between. CDR3: CASSPGGGSTEAFF. CDR3 nucleotides: TGTGCCAGCAGCCCCGGGGGGGGATCCACTGAAGCTTTCTTT. Complete variable domain (other parts from reference TRBV7-8 and TRBJ1-1): GAGVSQSPRYKVAKRGQDVALRCDPISGHVSLFWYQQALGQGPEFLTYFQNEAQLDKSGLPSDRFFAERPEGSVSTLKIQRTQQEDSAVYLCASSPGGGSTEAFFGQGTRLTVV.